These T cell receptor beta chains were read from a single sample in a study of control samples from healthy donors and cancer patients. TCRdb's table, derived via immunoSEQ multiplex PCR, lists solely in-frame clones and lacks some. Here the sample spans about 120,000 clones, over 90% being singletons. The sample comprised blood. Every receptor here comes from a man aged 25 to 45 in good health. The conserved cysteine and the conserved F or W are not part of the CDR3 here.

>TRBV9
ASSAEILRDTQY
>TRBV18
ASSPQQGAYNSPLH
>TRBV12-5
ASTARPDYGYT
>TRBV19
ASSWRGTNNEQF
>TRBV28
ASGQGDFGDEKLF
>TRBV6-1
ASSEGAGGHNEQF
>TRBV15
ATSRDRGQETQY
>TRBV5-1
ASSSSSGLSEAF
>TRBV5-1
ASSLVPGSLNTEAF
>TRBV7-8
ASSRYTDTQY
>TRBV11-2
ASSLEGGQGAYEQY
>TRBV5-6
ASSYPRRPGETTYYGYT
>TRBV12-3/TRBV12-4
ASSSMVYTEAF
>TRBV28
ASSLPEAARSYNEQF
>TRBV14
ASSQLKGQQETQY
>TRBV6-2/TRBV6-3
ASSRGQGTEQY
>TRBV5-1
ASSLRSGGAGEQF
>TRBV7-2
ASTLGGQINTEAF
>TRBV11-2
ASSSDPANYGYT
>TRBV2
ASSEDPQRSSGNTIY
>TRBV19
ASRPVPRNTEAF
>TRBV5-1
ASSLGVGFYTEAF
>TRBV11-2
ASSGTGGGEETQY
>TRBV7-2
ASSPGSNSPLH
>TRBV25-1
ASSEANTEAF
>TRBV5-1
ASSRSGQLTNEKLF
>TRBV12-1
ASSFGRAGDPPLNEQF
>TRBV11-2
ASSRDRGGTEAF
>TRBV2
ASAVTETNQPQH
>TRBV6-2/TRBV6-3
ASSLPGPHTQY
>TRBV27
ASVAGYEQY
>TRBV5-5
ASSFGQAINTEAF
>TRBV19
ASSIVVGVTEAF
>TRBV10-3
AIRGESADTQY
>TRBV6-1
ASSEGDSAKNIQY
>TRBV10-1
ASSDNSPLH
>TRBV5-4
ASSSQGSYTDTQY